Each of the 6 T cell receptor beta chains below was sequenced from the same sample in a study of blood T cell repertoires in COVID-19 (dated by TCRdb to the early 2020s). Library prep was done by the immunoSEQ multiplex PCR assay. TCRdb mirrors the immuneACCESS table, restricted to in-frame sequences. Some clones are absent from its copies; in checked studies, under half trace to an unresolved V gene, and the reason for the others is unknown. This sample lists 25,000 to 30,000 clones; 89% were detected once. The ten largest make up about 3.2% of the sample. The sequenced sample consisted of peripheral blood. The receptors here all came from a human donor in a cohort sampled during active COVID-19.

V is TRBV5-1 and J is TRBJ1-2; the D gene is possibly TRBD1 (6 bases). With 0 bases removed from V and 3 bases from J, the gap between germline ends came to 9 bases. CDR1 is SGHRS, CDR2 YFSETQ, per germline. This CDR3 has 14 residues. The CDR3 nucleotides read TGCGCCAGCAGCTTGGCAGGGGAGCACTATGGCTACACCTTC. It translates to CASSLAGEHYGYTF.

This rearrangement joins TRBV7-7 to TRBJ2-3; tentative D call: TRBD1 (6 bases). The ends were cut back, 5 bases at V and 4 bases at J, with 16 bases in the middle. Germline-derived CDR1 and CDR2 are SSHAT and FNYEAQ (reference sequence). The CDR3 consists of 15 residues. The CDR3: CASSRTTGMADTQYF. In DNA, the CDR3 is TGTGCCAGCAGCAGAACCACAGGGATGGCAGATACGCAGTATTTT.

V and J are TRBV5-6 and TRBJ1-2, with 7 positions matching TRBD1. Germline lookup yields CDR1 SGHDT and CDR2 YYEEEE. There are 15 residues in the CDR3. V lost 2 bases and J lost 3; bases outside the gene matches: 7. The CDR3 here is CASSFIRGLDYGYTF. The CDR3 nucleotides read TGTGCCAGCAGCTTCATAAGGGGGCTAGACTATGGCTACACCTTC.

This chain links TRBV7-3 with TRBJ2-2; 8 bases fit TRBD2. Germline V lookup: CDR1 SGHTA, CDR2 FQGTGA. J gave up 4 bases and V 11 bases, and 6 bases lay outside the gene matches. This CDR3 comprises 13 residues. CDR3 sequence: CASGAGATGELFF. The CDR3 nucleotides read TGTGCCTCTGGAGCGGGGGCCACCGGGGAGCTGTTTTTT.

The CDR3, as DNA: TGTGCCAGCAGTGAGCGGACAGACGAGCAGTACTTC. Its protein is CASSERTDEQYF. This sequence joins TRBV28 and TRBJ2-7; D is possibly TRBD1 (6 bases). This CDR3 region has 12 residues. The germline V and J ends were trimmed by 5 bases and 5 bases, with 10 bases remaining between them. The V gene's germline CDR1 is MDHEN and CDR2 SYDVKM.

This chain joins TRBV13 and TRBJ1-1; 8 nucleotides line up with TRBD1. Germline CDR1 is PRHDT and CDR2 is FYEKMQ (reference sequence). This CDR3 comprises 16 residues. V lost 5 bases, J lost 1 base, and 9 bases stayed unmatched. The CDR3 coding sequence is TGTGCCAGCAGCCTTCGGACAGGGAGTGGGAACACTGAAGCTTTCTTT. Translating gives CASSLRTGSGNTEAFF.